This T cell receptor (beta chain) was recovered during a study of blood T cells in healthy people across ages. In regard to this clonotype: The antigen is undetermined.

V gave up 0 bases and J gave up 8 bases, with 8 bases separating them. The CDR3 runs to 12 residues. Germline CDR1 reads DFQATT; CDR2 reads SNEGSKA (reference sequence). A second about 7 to 12 cycle PCR used barcoded and J-beta primers. Each CDR3 protein is one row after TCRdb ran MiXCR on the 5' RACE reads. The sample contains 1.5 million to 2 million distinct CDR3 sequences, 35% to 50% of which appear only once. Study-level points and caveats: Older age went with lower TCR beta diversity per million T cells, in a roughly linear way.

Sequencing was carried out using blood. The gene calls are TRBV20-1 and TRBJ2-1, with D tentatively TRBD1 or TRBD2 (5 bases each). The receptor was isolated from a human donor in good health. CDR3 bases: TGCAGTGCTAGAGAGGGGGACGATGAGCAGTTCTTC. This gives the protein CSAREGDDEQFF.